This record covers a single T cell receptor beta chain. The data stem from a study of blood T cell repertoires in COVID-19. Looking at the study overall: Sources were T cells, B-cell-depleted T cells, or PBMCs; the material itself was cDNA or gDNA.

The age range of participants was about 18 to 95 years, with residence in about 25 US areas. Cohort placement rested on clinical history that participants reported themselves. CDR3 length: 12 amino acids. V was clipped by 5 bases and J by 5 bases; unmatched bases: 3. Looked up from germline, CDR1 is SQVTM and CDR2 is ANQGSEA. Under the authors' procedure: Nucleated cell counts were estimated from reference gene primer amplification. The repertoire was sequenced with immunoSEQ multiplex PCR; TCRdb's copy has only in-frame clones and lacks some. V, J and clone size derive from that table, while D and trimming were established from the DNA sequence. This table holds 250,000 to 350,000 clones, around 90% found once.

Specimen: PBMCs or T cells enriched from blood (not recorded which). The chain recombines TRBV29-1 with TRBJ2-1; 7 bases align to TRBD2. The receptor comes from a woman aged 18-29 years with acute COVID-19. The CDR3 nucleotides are TGCAGCGTTAAAGGGACTAACAATGAGCAGTTCTTC. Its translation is CSVKGTNNEQFF.